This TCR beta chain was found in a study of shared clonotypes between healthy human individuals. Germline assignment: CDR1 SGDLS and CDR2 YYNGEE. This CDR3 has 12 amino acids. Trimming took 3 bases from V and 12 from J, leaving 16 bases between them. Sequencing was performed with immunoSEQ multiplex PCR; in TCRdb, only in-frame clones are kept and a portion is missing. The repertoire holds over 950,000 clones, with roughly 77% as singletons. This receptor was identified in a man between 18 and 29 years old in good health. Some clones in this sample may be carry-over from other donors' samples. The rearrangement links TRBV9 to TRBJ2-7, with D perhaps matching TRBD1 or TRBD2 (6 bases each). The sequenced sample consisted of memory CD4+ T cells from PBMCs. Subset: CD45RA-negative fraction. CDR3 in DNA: TGTGCCAGCAGCGCCGAGGGGGGCCGCTTGTACTTC. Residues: CASSAEGGRLYF.